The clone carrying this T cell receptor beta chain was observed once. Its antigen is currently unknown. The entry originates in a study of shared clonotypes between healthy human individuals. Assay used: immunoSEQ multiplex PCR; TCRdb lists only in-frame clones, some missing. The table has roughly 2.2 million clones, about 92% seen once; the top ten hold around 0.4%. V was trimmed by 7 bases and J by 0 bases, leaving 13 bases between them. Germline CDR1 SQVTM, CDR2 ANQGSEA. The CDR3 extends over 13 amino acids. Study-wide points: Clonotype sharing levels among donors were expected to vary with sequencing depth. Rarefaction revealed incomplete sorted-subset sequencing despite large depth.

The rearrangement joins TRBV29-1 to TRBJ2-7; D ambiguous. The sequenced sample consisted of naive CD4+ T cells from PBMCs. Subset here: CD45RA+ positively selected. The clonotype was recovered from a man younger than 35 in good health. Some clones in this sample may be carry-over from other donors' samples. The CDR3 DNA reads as TGCAGCGCACAGCAATCCCACTCCTACGAGCAGTACTTC. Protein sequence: CSAQQSHSYEQYF.